The 23 T cell receptor beta chains below all came from one sample that was sequenced in a study of post-analysis software for immune sequencing data. The authors incorporated unique molecular identifiers into the TCR beta cDNA libraries. TCRdb re-called the PCR reads with MiXCR, one entry per CDR3 protein. This table holds 650,000 to 900,000 distinct CDR3 sequences, just over 45% found once. General study points: About 5 TRBV segments appeared more often in patients than in controls, and TRBV5-6, TRBV5-1 and TRBV20-1 were among these.

No cognate antigen is known for these TCRs. The sequencing sample was made of blood. The receptors here all came from a girl aged 10-17 years with multiple sclerosis.

In this sample, this clonotype turned up a few times. This rearrangement joins TRBV12-3 or TRBV12-4 to TRBJ1-2; maybe TRBD1 (6 bases). The CDR3 contains 14 residues. V dropped 2 bases and J dropped 4 bases, with 11 bases sitting between them. CDR3 bases: TGTGCCAGCAGTTTATGGGGGGCTCCCTATGGCTACACCTTC. Its translation: CASSLWGAPYGYTF.

This clonotype has ten or more counts. Sequence at one end of the junction differs from germline and may be a read error. CDR3 coding DNA: TGTGCCAGCAGTCAAGGTCCTAATGAAGCTTTCTTT. Translation: CASSQGPNEAFF. The J gene is TRBJ1-1, the V gene TRBV14, with unresolved D. This CDR3 is 12 amino acids long. Germline-derived CDR1 and CDR2 are SGHDN and FVKESK.

The V call is TRBV20-1, the J call TRBJ2-7; 10 bases line up with TRBD1. The CDR3 sequence is 15 residues long. Unmatched junction bases numbered 5, after V lost 3 bases and J lost 0 bases. Per germline, CDR1 DFQATT and CDR2 SNEGSKA (reference sequence). This CDR3 reads CSASDRGPRSYEQYF. The CDR3 bases are TGCAGTGCTAGTGACAGGGGGCCCCGCTCCTACGAGCAGTACTTC.

The chain is built from TRBV7-9 and TRBJ2-7; 8 nucleotides align to TRBD2. Germline trimming cut 7 bases from V and 1 base from J; bases unmatched to any gene: 9. Germline V gene sequence: CDR1 SEHNR, CDR2 FQNEAQ (reference sequence). The CDR3 consists of 15 residues. The CDR3 is CASMPREGLSYEQYF. DNA for the CDR3: TGTGCCAGCATGCCCCGGGAGGGCTTGTCCTACGAGCAGTACTTC.

This clonotype was detected ten times or more. CDR3 DNA sequence: TGTGCCAGCAGCCCCCTCCTAGGGGGTTCAGGGGCCAACGTCCTGACTTTC. Translated, it gives CASSPLLGGSGANVLTF. V gene TRBV7-6 combines with J gene TRBJ2-6; tentatively, D is TRBD1 (6 bases). Per the germline V gene, CDR1 is SGHVS and CDR2 is FNYEAQ. The CDR3 has 17 residues. V lost 5 bases, J lost 4 bases, and 18 bases lay in between.

In the case of this clonotype: The conserved final phenylalanine or tryptophan is absent from the CDR3, which likely points to a read error. This rearrangement joins TRBV15 to TRBJ2-4, with 10 positions matching TRBD1. After removal of 5 bases from V and 0 bases from J, the junction contained 4 bases not matched to a gene. This CDR3 has 16 residues. Germline lookup yields CDR1 LNHNV and CDR2 YYDKDF (reference sequence). For the CDR3, the DNA is TGTGCCACCAGCGCGACAGGGGGCATAGCCAAAAACATTCAGTACTGC. The encoded protein is CATSATGGIAKNIQYC.

This clonotype has just a few counts. The chain recombines TRBV7-2 with TRBJ2-5; 8 nucleotides agree with TRBD2. The CDR3 runs 15 residues. Per the germline V gene, CDR1 is SGHTA and CDR2 is FQGNSA. V shed 5 bases and J 6 bases; nucleotides not matched to a gene: 11. The CDR3 nucleotides are TGTGCCAGCAGCCTCACACTAGCGGCTTGGAAGACCCAGTACTTC. Protein product: CASSLTLAAWKTQYF.

The chain recombines TRBV20-1 with TRBJ2-4; D remains unclear. The CDR3 runs 15 residues. With 0 bases removed from V and 3 bases from J, the gap between germline ends came to 12 bases. From germline, CDR1 is DFQATT and CDR2 SNEGSKA (reference sequence). CDR3 amino acids: CSARDNLWGKNIQYF. CDR3 DNA sequence: TGCAGTGCTAGAGATAATCTATGGGGCAAAAACATTCAGTACTTC.

The CDR3 protein is CASSLTRDGREIHEQYF. CDR3 nucleotide sequence: TGTGCCAGCAGCTTAACGCGGGACGGGAGAGAAATCCACGAGCAGTACTTC. The chain recombines TRBV7-3 with TRBJ2-7; weak D call: TRBD2 (6 bases). The CDR3 contains 17 residues. Germline CDR1 is SGHTA and CDR2 is FQGTGA. Trimming removed 0 bases from V and 5 bases from J, with 20 bases in between.

The genes are TRBV27 and TRBJ2-7; D tentatively reads TRBD1 or TRBD2 (5 bases each). The DNA end lines up better with TRBJ2-5; the J call may be wrong. This CDR3 region has 15 residues. Germline assignment: CDR1 MNHEY and CDR2 SMNVEV (reference sequence). CDR3 nucleotides: TGTGCCAGCGCCTCCGAGGGGCGACGCAAAGAGACCCAGTACTTC. Protein sequence: CASASEGRRKETQYF.

The chain employs TRBV11-3 and TRBJ2-5; no clear D gene. The last part of the DNA fits TRBJ2-4 better; the J call may be wrong. Germline CDR1 is SGHNT and CDR2 is YENEEA. The CDR3 extends over 12 amino acids. The CDR3 nucleotides read TGTGCCAGCAGCCCCTGGGAAAACATTCAGTACTTC. Translated, it gives CASSPWENIQYF.

V and J are TRBV20-1 and TRBJ2-5, with D unresolved. The last part of the DNA fits TRBJ2-7 better; the J call may be wrong. There are 14 residues in the CDR3. From germline, CDR1 is DFQATT and CDR2 SNEGSKA (reference sequence). The chain's CDR3 is CSARDGTVSYEQYF. The CDR3, as DNA: TGCAGTGCTAGAGATGGAACAGTCTCTTACGAGCAGTACTTC.

The chain combines TRBV6-5 with TRBJ2-1, with a weak D call TRBD2 (7 bases). The CDR3 has 16 residues. Germline-derived CDR1 and CDR2 are MNHEY and SVGAGI. V was clipped by 8 bases and J by 0 bases, with 17 bases between them. Here the CDR3 DNA reads TGTGCCAGCGCGGGGGCAGCCCCGAGCTCCTACAATGAGCAGTTCTTC. This translates into CASAGAAPSSYNEQFF.

The rearrangement links TRBV28 to TRBJ2-5, with no clear D. CDR1 is MDHEN, CDR2 SYDVKM, per germline. The V and J ends lost 3 bases and 0 bases respectively, with 17 bases between them. The CDR3 is made up of 17 amino acids. Here the CDR3 reads CASSLKFGRRYQETQYF. CDR3 in DNA: TGTGCCAGCAGTTTGAAGTTCGGACGGCGGTACCAAGAGACCCAGTACTTC.

This sequence joins TRBV11-2 and TRBJ1-2; TRBD1 is a possible D gene (6 bases). Germline loops: CDR1 SGHAT, CDR2 FQNNGV. Trimming pared 5 bases from V and 3 bases from J, leaving 22 bases between. The CDR3 runs to 17 residues. CDR3 bases: TGTGCCAGCAGCGCAATACCTTTGGAGGGGGGATACTATGGCTACACCTTC. Encoded protein: CASSAIPLEGGYYGYTF.

This clonotype was recorded a few times. CDR3 sequence reads: CSARGSSGREFTDTQYF. For the CDR3, the DNA is TGCAGTGCTAGGGGGAGTAGCGGGAGGGAATTCACAGATACGCAGTATTTT. The gene calls are TRBV20-1 and TRBJ2-3; TRBD2 agrees at 11 bases. The ends lost 3 bases at V and 2 bases at J; junction bases unmatched: 10. The CDR3 is made up of 17 amino acids. Germline lookup yields CDR1 DFQATT and CDR2 SNEGSKA (reference sequence).

This clonotype has only a few counts. The chain couples TRBV5-1 to TRBJ1-2, with 7 positions matching TRBD1. From germline, CDR1 is SGHRS and CDR2 YFSETQ. This CDR3 contains 14 residues. J lost 6 bases, V lost 0 bases, and 5 bases had no gene match. The CDR3 region is CASSLARGTDGYTF. The CDR3 DNA reads as TGCGCCAGCAGCTTGGCCAGGGGGACGGATGGCTACACCTTC.

The CDR3 bases are TGTGCCAGCAGTTTTACAGCGAACACTGAAGCTTTCTTT. Its protein is CASSFTANTEAFF. The chain has TRBV12-3 or TRBV12-4 and TRBJ1-1; D is unclear. With 3 bases removed from V and 1 base from J, the gap between germline ends came to 6 bases. CDR3 length equals 13 residues.

This sequence joins TRBV12-3 or TRBV12-4 and TRBJ2-7; TRBD2 matches at 10 bases. The length of the CDR3 is 15 residues. V was clipped by 5 bases and J by 3 bases; unmatched bases: 7. The CDR3 region is CASSGSGRNHYEQYF. The CDR3 coding sequence is TGTGCCAGCAGTGGTAGCGGGAGGAATCACTACGAGCAGTACTTC.

This clonotype turned up a few times. The chain links TRBV6-2 or TRBV6-3 to TRBJ2-7; 8 nucleotides align to TRBD2. There are 17 residues in the CDR3. After removal of 4 bases from V and 0 bases from J, the junction contained 11 bases not matched to a gene. Germline CDR1 and CDR2: MNHEY and SVGEGT. The CDR3 DNA reads TGTGCCAGCAGTTGGGGTCTAGCGGGCCCTAACTCCTACGAGCAGTACTTC. Encoded protein: CASSWGLAGPNSYEQYF.

The chain uses TRBV15 and TRBJ1-6; D unresolved. This CDR3 spans 15 amino acids. The V gene lost 0 bases and the J gene lost 4 bases, with 7 bases spanning the gap. The V gene's germline CDR1 is LNHNV and CDR2 YYDKDF (reference sequence). CDR3 in amino acids: CATSREAGYNSPLHF. The CDR3 nucleotides are TGTGCCACCAGCAGAGAGGCGGGATATAATTCACCCCTCCACTTT.

This clonotype was observed a handful of times. V and J are TRBV20-1 and TRBJ2-3, with TRBD2 matching 8 bases. Looked up from germline, CDR1 is DFQATT and CDR2 is SNEGSKA (reference sequence). The CDR3 is 13 residues long. DNA for the CDR3: TGCAGCGTCCCACTAGCGGCCACAGATACGCAGTATTTT. Its translation: CSVPLAATDTQYF.

V and J are TRBV12-3 or TRBV12-4 and TRBJ1-2, with a possible D match to TRBD1 (6 bases). The V end was cut by 4 bases, the J end by 4 bases, with 10 bases between. The CDR3 runs 13 residues. For the CDR3, the DNA is TGTGCCAGCAGTTCCGGGACATTCTATGGCTACACCTTC. Amino acids: CASSSGTFYGYTF.